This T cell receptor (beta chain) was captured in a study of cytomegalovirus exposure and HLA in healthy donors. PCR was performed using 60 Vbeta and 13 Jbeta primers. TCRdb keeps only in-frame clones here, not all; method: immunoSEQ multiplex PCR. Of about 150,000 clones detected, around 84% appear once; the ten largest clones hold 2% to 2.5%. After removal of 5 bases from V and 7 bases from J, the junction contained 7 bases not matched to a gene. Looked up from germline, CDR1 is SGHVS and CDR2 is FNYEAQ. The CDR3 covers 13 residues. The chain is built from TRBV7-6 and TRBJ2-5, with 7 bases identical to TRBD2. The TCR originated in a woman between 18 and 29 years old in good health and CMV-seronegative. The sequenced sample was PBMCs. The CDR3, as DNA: TGTGCCAGCAGCGGACTAGGCCGGGCGACCCAGTACTTC. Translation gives CASSGLGRATQYF.